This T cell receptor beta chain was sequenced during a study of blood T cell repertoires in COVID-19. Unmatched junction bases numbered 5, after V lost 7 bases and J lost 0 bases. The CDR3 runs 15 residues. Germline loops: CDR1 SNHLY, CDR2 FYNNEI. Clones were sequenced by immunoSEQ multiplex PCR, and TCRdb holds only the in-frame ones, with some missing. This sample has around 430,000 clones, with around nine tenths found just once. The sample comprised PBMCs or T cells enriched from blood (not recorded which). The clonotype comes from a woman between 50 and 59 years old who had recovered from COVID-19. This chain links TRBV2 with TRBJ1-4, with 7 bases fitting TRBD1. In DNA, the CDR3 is TGTGCCAGCAATCCGGGACAGTCAACTAATGAAAAACTGTTTTTT. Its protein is CASNPGQSTNEKLFF.